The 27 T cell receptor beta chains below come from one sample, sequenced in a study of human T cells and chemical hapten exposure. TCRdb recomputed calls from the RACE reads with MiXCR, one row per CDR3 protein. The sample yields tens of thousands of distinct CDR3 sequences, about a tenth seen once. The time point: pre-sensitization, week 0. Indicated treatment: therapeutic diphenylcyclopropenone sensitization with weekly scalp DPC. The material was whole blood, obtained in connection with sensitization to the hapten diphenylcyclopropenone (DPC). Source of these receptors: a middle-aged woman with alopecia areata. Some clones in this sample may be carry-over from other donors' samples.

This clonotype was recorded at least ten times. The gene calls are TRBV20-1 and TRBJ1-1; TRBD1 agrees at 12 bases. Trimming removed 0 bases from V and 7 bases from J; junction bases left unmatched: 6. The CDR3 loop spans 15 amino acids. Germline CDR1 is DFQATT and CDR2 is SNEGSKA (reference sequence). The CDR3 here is CSARDTGTGGFEAFF. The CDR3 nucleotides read TGCAGTGCTAGAGATACAGGGACAGGGGGCTTTGAAGCTTTCTTT.

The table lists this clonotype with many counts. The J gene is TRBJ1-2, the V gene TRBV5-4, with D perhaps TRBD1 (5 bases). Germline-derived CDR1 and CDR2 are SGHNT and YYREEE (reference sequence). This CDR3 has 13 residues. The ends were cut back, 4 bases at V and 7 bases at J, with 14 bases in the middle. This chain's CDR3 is CASSQDMQAGYTF. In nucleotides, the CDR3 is TGTGCCAGCAGCCAGGACATGCAGGCTGGCTACACCTTC.

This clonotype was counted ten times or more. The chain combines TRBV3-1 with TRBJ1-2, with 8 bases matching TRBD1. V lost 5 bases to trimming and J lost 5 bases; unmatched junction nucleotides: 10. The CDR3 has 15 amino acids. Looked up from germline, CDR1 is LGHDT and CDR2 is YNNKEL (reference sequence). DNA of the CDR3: TGTGCCAGCAGCGAGAGGAGCAGGGGGCAATATGGCTACACCTTC. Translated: CASSERSRGQYGYTF. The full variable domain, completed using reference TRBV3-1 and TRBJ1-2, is DTAVSQTPKYLVTQMGNDKSIKCEQNLGHDTMYWYKQDSKKFLKIMFSYNNKELIINETVPNRFSPKSPDKAHLNLHINSLELGDSAVYFCASSERSRGQYGYTFGSGTRLTVV.

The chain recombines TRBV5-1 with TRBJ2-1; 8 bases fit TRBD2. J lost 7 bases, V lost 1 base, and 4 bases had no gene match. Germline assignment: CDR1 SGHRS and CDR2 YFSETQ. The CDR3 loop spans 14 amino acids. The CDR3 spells CASSLMTSVNEQFF. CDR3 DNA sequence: TGCGCCAGCAGCTTGATGACTAGCGTAAATGAGCAGTTCTTC.

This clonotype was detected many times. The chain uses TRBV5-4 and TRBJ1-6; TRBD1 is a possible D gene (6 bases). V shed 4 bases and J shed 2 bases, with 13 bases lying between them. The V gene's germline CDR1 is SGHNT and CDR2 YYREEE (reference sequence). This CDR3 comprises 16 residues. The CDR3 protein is CASSTRGGTYNSPLHF. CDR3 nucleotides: TGTGCCAGCAGCACTCGCGGGGGCACCTATAATTCACCCCTCCACTTT.

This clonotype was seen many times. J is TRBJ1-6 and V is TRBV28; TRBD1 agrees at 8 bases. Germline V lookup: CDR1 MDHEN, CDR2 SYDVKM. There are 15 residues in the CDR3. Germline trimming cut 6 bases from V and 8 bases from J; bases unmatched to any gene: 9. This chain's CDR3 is CASSTTGGYDSPLHF. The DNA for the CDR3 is TGTGCCAGCAGCACAACAGGGGGTTATGATTCACCCCTCCACTTT. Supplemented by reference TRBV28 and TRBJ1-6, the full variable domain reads DVKVTQSSRYLVKRTGEKVFLECVQDMDHENMFWYRQDPGLGLRLIYFSYDVKMKEKGDIPEGYSVSREKKERFSLILESASTNQTSMYLCASSTTGGYDSPLHFGNGTRLTVT.

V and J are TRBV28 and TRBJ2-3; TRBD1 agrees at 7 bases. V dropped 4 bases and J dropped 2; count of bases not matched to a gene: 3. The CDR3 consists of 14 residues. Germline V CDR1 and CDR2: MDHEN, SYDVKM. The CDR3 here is CASSYDRDTDTQYF. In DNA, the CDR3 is TGTGCCAGCAGTTACGACAGGGACACAGATACGCAGTATTTT.

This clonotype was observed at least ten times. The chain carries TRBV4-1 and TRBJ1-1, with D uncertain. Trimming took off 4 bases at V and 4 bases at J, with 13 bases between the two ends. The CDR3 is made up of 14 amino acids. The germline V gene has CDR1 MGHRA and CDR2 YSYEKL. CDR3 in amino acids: CASSPRGGVTEAFF. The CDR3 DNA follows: TGCGCCAGCAGCCCTCGAGGCGGGGTCACTGAAGCTTTCTTT.

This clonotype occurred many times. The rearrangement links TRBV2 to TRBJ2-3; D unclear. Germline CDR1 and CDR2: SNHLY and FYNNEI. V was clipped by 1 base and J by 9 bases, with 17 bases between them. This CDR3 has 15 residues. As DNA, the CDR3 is TGTGCCAGCAGTGAAGGCGACGTAAGCTTTGGGACGCAGTATTTT. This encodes CASSEGDVSFGTQYF.

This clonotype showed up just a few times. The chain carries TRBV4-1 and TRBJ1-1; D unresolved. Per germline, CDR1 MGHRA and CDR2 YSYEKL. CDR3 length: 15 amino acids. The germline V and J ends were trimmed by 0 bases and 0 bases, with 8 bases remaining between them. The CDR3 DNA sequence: TGCGCCAGCAGCCAAGAAAGCCAGTTGAACACTGAAGCTTTCTTT. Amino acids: CASSQESQLNTEAFF.

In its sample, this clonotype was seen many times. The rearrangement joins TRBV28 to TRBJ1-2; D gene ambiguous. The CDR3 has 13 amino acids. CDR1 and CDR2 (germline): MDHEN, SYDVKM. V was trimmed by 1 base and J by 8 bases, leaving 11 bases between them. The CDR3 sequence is CASSLYEGYGYTF. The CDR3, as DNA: TGTGCCAGCAGTTTATACGAGGGTTACGGCTACACCTTC.

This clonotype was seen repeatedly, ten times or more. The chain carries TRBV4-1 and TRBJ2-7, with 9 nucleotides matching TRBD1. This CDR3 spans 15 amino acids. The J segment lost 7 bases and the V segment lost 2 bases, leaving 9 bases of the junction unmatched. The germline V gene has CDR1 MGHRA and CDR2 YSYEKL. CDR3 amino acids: CASSQNPGTGREQYF. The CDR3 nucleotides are TGCGCCAGCAGCCAAAACCCCGGGACAGGGAGGGAGCAGTACTTC.

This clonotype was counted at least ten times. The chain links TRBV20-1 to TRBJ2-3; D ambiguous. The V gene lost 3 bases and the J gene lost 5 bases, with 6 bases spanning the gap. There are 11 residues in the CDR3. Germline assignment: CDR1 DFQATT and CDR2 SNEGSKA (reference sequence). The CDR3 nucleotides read TGCAGTGCTAGTCTGGGAGATACGCAGTATTTT. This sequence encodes CSASLGDTQYF.

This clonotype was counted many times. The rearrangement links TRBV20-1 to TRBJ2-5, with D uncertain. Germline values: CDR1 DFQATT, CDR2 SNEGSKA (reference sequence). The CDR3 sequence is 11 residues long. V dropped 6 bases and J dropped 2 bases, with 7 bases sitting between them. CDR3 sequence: CSAQAQETQYF. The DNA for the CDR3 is TGCAGTGCCCAAGCACAAGAGACCCAGTACTTC.

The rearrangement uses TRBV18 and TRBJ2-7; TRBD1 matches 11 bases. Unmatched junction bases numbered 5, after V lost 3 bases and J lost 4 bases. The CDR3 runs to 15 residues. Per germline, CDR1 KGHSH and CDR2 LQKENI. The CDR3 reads CASSPSGTGGYEQYF. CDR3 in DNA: TGTGCCAGCTCACCCTCCGGGACAGGGGGTTACGAGCAGTACTTC.

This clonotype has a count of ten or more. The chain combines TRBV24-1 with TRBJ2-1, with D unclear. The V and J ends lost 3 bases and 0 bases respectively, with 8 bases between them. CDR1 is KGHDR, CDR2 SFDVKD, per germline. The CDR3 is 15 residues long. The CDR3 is CATSDAEYSYNEQFF. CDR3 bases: TGTGCCACCAGTGATGCAGAATACTCCTACAATGAGCAGTTCTTC.

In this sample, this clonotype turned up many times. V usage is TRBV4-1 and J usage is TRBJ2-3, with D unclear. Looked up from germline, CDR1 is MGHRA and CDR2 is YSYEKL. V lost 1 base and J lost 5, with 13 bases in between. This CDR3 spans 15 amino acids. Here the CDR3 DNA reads TGCGCCAGCAGCCAAGCCTACCCCGATGAAGATACGCAGTATTTT. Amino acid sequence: CASSQAYPDEDTQYF.

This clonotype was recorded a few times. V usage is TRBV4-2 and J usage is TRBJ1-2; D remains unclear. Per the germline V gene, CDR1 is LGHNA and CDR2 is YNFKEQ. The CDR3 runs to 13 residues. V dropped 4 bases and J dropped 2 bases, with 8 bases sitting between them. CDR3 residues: CASSRERNYGYTF. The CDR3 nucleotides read TGTGCCAGCAGCCGTGAGAGGAACTATGGCTACACCTTC.

The CDR3 spells CASSPPREGPHGTQYF. For the CDR3, the DNA is TGTGCCAGCAGCCCCCCCCGTGAGGGTCCCCACGGGACCCAGTACTTC. The chain combines TRBV7-7 with TRBJ2-5, with TRBD2 as a possible D gene (5 bases). The germline gives CDR1 SSHAT, CDR2 FNYEAQ (reference sequence). This CDR3 region has 16 residues. Deletions cut 5 bases from V and 7 bases from J, with 23 bases between.

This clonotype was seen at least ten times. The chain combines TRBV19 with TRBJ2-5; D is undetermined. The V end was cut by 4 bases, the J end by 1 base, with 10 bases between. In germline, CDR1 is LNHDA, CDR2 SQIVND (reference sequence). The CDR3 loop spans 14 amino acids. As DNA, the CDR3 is TGTGCCAGTAGTACTGGCGGAACCCAAGAGACCCAGTACTTC. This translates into CASSTGGTQETQYF.

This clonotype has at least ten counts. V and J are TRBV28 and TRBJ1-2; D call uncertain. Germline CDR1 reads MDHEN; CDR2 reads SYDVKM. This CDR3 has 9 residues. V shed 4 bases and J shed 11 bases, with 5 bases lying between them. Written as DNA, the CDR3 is TGTGCCAGCAGTTCCCCATACACCTTC. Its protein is CASSSPYTF.

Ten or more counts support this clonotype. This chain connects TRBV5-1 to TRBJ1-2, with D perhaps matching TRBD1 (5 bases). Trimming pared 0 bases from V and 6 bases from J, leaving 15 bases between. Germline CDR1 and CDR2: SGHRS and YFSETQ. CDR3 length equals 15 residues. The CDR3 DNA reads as TGCGCCAGCAGCTTGGAAATCGGCAGGGACGATGGCTACACCTTC. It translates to CASSLEIGRDDGYTF.

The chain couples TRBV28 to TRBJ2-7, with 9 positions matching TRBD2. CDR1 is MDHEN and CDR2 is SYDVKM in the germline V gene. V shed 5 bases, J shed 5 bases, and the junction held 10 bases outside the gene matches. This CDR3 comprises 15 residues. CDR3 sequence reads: CASSPSSGAIDEQYF. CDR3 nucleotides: TGTGCCAGCAGTCCCTCTAGCGGGGCCATAGACGAGCAGTACTTC. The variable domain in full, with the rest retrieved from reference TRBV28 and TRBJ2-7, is DVKVTQSSRYLVKRTGEKVFLECVQDMDHENMFWYRQDPGLGLRLIYFSYDVKMKEKGDIPEGYSVSREKKERFSLILESASTNQTSMYLCASSPSSGAIDEQYFGPGTRLTVT.

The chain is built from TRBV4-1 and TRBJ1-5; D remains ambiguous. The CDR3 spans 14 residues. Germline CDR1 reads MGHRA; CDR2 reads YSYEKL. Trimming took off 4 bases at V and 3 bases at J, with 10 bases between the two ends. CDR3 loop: CASSRGPINQPQHF. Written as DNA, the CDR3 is TGCGCCAGCAGCCGAGGACCTATCAATCAGCCCCAGCATTTT.

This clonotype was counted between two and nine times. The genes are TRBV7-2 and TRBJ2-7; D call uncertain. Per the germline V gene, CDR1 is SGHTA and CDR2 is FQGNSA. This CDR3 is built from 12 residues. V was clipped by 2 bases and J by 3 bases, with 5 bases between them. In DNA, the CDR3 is TGTGCCAGCAGCTTACCCCTCTACGAGCAGTACTTC. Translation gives CASSLPLYEQYF.

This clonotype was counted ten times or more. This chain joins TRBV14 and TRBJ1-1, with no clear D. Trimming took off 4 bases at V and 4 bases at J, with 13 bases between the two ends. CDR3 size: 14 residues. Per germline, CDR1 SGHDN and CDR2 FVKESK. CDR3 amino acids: CASSPNFGSTEAFF. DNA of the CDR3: TGTGCCAGCAGCCCGAACTTCGGATCCACTGAAGCTTTCTTT.

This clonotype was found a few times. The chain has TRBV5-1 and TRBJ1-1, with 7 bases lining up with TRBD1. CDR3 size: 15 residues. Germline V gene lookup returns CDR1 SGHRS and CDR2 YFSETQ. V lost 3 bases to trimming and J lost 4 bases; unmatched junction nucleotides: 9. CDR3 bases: TGCGCCAGCAGCTCATCCACAGGGGTCGCCACTGAAGCTTTCTTT. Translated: CASSSSTGVATEAFF.